Given below is one TCR beta chain in context. The antigen it recognizes is unknown. Base qualities are not provided; no much larger clone lies one nucleotide away. To identify tumor-specific TCR clonotypes, tumor tissue taken at baseline, before any treatment, was sequenced. To monitor patients with peripheral T-cell lymphoma who were getting frontline treatment on a trial, the study applied next-generation sequencing to T-cell receptor sequences. This entry belongs to a study of circulating tumor DNA in untreated peripheral T-cell lymphoma (dated by TCRdb to the early 2020s). The paper as a whole reports these results and caveats: Tumor-specific clonotypes were found in over 75% of patients, coming from roughly 83% of baseline tissues and approximately 65% of baseline serum samples.

The method behind the library was the immunoSEQ multiplex PCR assay. What TCRdb holds here is the immuneACCESS table cut down to in-frame rearrangements. Part of the clones is not present; checked against another copy, under half of the missing clones reflect an unresolved V gene, and the others are unexplained. For this sample there are approximately 10,000 clones; around four fifths appear just once. Of the sample, about 28% falls within the top ten clones. The sequencing input was tumor tissue. The receptor comes from a human donor with peripheral T-cell lymphoma.

The CDR3 region reads CASSLSEIAGSEQYF. DNA sequence: TGTGCCAGCAGCTTATCCGAAATCGCAGGATCCGAGCAGTACTTC. Recombination linked TRBV7-2 to TRBJ2-7; the D gene remains uncertain. From cysteine to phenylalanine, the CDR3 is 15 amino acids long. The CDR3 DNA has 45 bases and is translated from base 1. CDR1 SGHTA and CDR2 FQGNSA are derived from the germline V gene. Relative to germline, V is 2 bases shorter and J is 6 bases shorter, with 17 bases between their ends.